The 29 T cell receptor beta chains below come from one sample, sequenced in a study of blood T cell repertoires in COVID-19. The method was immunoSEQ multiplex PCR; TCRdb's version includes in-frame clones alone and lacks a portion of them. The table has 110,000 to 150,000 clones, about 80% seen once; the top ten hold 1.5% to 2%. The sequenced sample consisted of PBMCs or T cells enriched from blood (not recorded which). The receptor source for this set is a woman aged 18 to 35 who had been exposed to COVID-19.

This sequence joins TRBV4-1 and TRBJ2-7; TRBD2 aligns across 9 bases. This CDR3 has 17 residues. CDR1 and CDR2 (germline): MGHRA, YSYEKL. V lost 2 bases, J lost 0 bases, and 8 bases stayed unmatched. The CDR3 is CASSQRRLAEGSYEQYF. The CDR3 DNA reads as TGCGCCAGCAGCCAACGCCGACTAGCGGAGGGCTCCTACGAGCAGTACTTC.

The J gene is TRBJ1-4, the V gene TRBV10-3; 9 bases fit TRBD1. CDR1 ENHRY and CDR2 SYGVKD come from the germline V gene. CDR3 size: 13 residues. The junction had 5 bases not matched to a gene; V was cut back by 10 bases and J by 5 bases. The CDR3 sequence is CATRDRENEKLFF. CDR3 in DNA: TGTGCCACCAGGGACAGGGAAAATGAAAAACTGTTTTTT.

The genes are TRBV29-1 and TRBJ2-5; maybe TRBD2 (5 bases). Trimming pared 5 bases from V and 3 bases from J, leaving 13 bases between. CDR3 length: 13 residues. The germline V gene has CDR1 SQVTM and CDR2 ANQGSEA. CDR3 coding DNA: TGCAGCGTTCCGGTAGCGCCGAAAGAGACCCAGTACTTC. This codes for CSVPVAPKETQYF.

The chain employs TRBV18 and TRBJ2-1; weak D call: TRBD1 (5 bases). V shed 4 bases and J shed 1 base, with 17 bases lying between them. Germline V gives CDR1 KGHSH, CDR2 LQKENI. The CDR3 is 17 residues long. This CDR3 reads CASSLQPRAQSYNEQFF. The CDR3 DNA is TGTGCCAGCTCACTACAACCCAGGGCCCAGTCCTACAATGAGCAGTTCTTC.

The genes are TRBV30 and TRBJ1-5; possible D gene TRBD1, 6 bases. With 2 bases removed from V and 7 bases from J, the gap between germline ends came to 12 bases. This CDR3 has 13 amino acids. Germline CDR1 reads GTSNPN; CDR2 reads SVGIG (reference sequence). CDR3 amino acids: CAWSRLQGQPQHF. The CDR3 DNA sequence: TGTGCCTGGAGTAGGCTACAGGGACAGCCCCAGCATTTT.

This clone has a single count. The chain links TRBV4-1 to TRBJ1-5; maybe TRBD1 (5 bases). V was cut by 1 base and J by 7 bases, with 11 bases left in between. The CDR3 has 14 amino acids. Germline V gene data show CDR1 as MGHRA and CDR2 as YSYEKL. As DNA, the CDR3 is TGCGCCAGCAGCCAAGGAAGGGGTATGCAGCCCCAGCATTTT. Translation: CASSQGRGMQPQHF.

This clone was detected only once. The V and J genes are TRBV7-2 and TRBJ2-5, with D possibly matching TRBD2 (5 bases). The CDR3 sequence is 14 residues long. V was trimmed by 5 bases and J by 1 base, leaving 11 bases between them. Germline CDR1 is SGHTA and CDR2 is FQGNSA. In nucleotides, the CDR3 is TGTGCCAGCAGCCTACGCCGGGGCCAAGAGACCCAGTACTTC. The encoded protein is CASSLRRGQETQYF.

The rearrangement uses TRBV5-5 and TRBJ1-2; 8 bases line up with TRBD1. The CDR3 covers 13 residues. CDR1 is SGHKS, CDR2 YYEKEE, per germline (reference sequence). The J segment lost 6 bases and the V segment lost 2 bases, leaving 3 bases of the junction unmatched. The CDR3 here is CASSFEQGDGYTF. The CDR3 DNA is TGTGCCAGCAGCTTCGAACAGGGGGATGGCTACACCTTC. Full variable domain (rest looked up from reference TRBV5-5 and TRBJ1-2): DAGVTQSPTHLIKTRGQQVTLRCSPISGHKSVSWYQQVLGQGPQFIFQYYEKEERGRGNFPDRFSARQFPNYSSELNVNALLLGDSALYLCASSFEQGDGYTFGSGTRLTVV.

The V and J genes are TRBV19 and TRBJ1-1, with D perhaps TRBD1 (6 bases). CDR3 length: 16 amino acids. V was trimmed by 2 bases and J by 2 bases, leaving 15 bases between them. The germline CDR1 and CDR2 sequences are LNHDA and SQIVND (reference sequence). As DNA, the CDR3 is TGTGCCAGTAGTATAACCTCCAGGACAGTCAACACTGAAGCTTTCTTT. It is translated as CASSITSRTVNTEAFF.

This chain joins TRBV18 and TRBJ2-5, with D maybe TRBD1 (6 bases). V was shortened by 6 bases and J by 0 bases, with 20 bases between the two germline ends. The CDR3 contains 17 residues. The germline V gene encodes CDR1 KGHSH and CDR2 LQKENI. The DNA for the CDR3 is TGTGCCAGCTCCCCAACACTGACAGGTCCGTACCAAGAGACCCAGTACTTC. Protein product: CASSPTLTGPYQETQYF.

This chain uses TRBV2 with TRBJ1-6; D ambiguous. Germline V gives CDR1 SNHLY, CDR2 FYNNEI. V was clipped by 1 base and J by 8 bases, with 18 bases between them. CDR3 size: 17 residues. Written as DNA, the CDR3 is TGTGCCAGCAGTGAAGTTCGTGGGCATTCGGTCTATTCACCCCTCCACTTT. Its translation is CASSEVRGHSVYSPLHF. The complete variable domain, with remaining parts taken from reference TRBV2 and TRBJ1-6, reads EPEVTQTPSHQVTQMGQEVILRCVPISNHLYFYWYRQILGQKVEFLVSFYNNEISEKSEIFDDQFSVERPDGSNFTLKIRSTKLEDSAMYFCASSEVRGHSVYSPLHFGNGTRLTVT.

The V gene is TRBV3-1 (or the pseudogene TRBV3-2), the J gene TRBJ1-3, with D uncertain. V was trimmed by 4 bases and J by 0 bases, leaving 10 bases between them. This CDR3 is 15 amino acids long. The germline V gene encodes CDR1 LGHDT and CDR2 YNNKEL (reference sequence). The DNA for the CDR3 is TGTGCCAGCAGCCGGGAGGGAAGCTCTGGAAACACCATATATTTT. It specifies CASSREGSSGNTIYF.

This sequence joins TRBV28 and TRBJ2-7; 11 bases are shared with TRBD1. The CDR3 is 16 amino acids. The V and J ends lost 8 bases and 3 bases, in that order; junction bases with no gene match: 12. Germline-derived CDR1 and CDR2 are MDHEN and SYDVKM. As DNA, the CDR3 is TGTGCCAGCCTCGGGACAGGGGGTGGAATGGGCTACGAGCAGTACTTC. It specifies CASLGTGGGMGYEQYF.

As for this clone: Other DNA sequences in this sample translate to the same CDR3. The V gene is TRBV6-5, the J gene TRBJ2-7; no clear D gene. The V end lost 2 bases, the J end lost 6 bases, and 14 bases lay between the germline ends. The germline CDR1 and CDR2 sequences are MNHEY and SVGAGI. The CDR3 consists of 14 residues. CDR3 nucleotide sequence: TGTGCCAGCAGTTACGGGCGTCCCCCCGCCGAGCAGTACTTC. Encoded protein: CASSYGRPPAEQYF.

J is TRBJ2-5 and V is TRBV6-4; 7 bases align to TRBD2. The germline gives CDR1 MRHNA, CDR2 SNTAGT. J was trimmed by 5 bases and V by 3 bases; bases with no gene match: 12. This CDR3 region has 16 residues. CDR3 sequence reads: CASSEDGGGSSETQYF. The CDR3 DNA reads TGTGCCAGCAGTGAGGATGGTGGCGGGAGTTCGGAGACCCAGTACTTC.

This clone has a single count. This rearrangement joins TRBV3-1 (or the pseudogene TRBV3-2) to TRBJ1-6; TRBD1 matches 9 bases. V shed 0 bases, J shed 10 bases, and the junction held 7 bases outside the gene matches. This CDR3 comprises 16 residues. Germline CDR1 is LGHDT and CDR2 is YNNKEL (reference sequence). This chain's CDR3 is CASSQDRGQGYSPLHF. CDR3 DNA sequence: TGTGCCAGCAGCCAAGATAGGGGACAGGGTTACTCACCCCTCCACTTT.

The chain employs TRBV2 and TRBJ2-4; D is perhaps TRBD2 (6 bases). Deletions cut 3 bases from V and 13 bases from J, with 16 bases between. The CDR3 totals 13 residues. CDR1 is SNHLY, CDR2 FYNNEI, per germline. This CDR3 reads CASSDYEGGVQYF. The CDR3 DNA is TGTGCCAGCAGTGACTACGAGGGAGGAGTCCAGTACTTC.

The chain uses TRBV30 and TRBJ1-4, with 9 bases aligning to TRBD1. There are 14 residues in the CDR3. The germline V gene encodes CDR1 GTSNPN and CDR2 SVGIG (reference sequence). V lost 0 bases, J lost 7 bases, and 3 bases stayed unmatched. CDR3 loop: CAWSVGDRVEKLFF. In nucleotides, the CDR3 is TGTGCCTGGAGTGTCGGGGACAGGGTTGAAAAACTGTTTTTT.

This sequence joins TRBV6-4 and TRBJ2-1; 9 nucleotides agree with TRBD1. Looked up from germline, CDR1 is MRHNA and CDR2 is SNTAGT. CDR3 length: 15 amino acids. J was trimmed by 2 bases and V by 6 bases; bases with no gene match: 5. The chain's CDR3 is CASSRDRETYNEQFF. The CDR3 nucleotides read TGTGCCAGCAGCCGGGACAGGGAAACCTACAATGAGCAGTTCTTC.

This clone was seen once. This chain links TRBV30 with TRBJ2-2; D ambiguous. V was cut by 7 bases and J by 0 bases, with 9 bases left in between. Germline V gene lookup returns CDR1 GTSNPN and CDR2 SVGIG (reference sequence). This CDR3 is built from 13 residues. This CDR3 is CASNSPNTGELFF. The CDR3 coding sequence is TGTGCCTCCAACTCACCGAACACCGGGGAGCTGTTTTTT.

About this clone itself: The same CDR3 arises from other DNA sequences in this sample as well. V usage is TRBV9 and J usage is TRBJ1-1, with a weak D call TRBD1 (6 bases). Germline values: CDR1 SGDLS, CDR2 YYNGEE. The CDR3 sequence is 14 residues long. The ends were cut back, 2 bases at V and 0 bases at J, with 8 bases in the middle. In DNA, the CDR3 is TGTGCCAGCAGCGTCGGACAGCTGAACACTGAAGCTTTCTTT. It translates to CASSVGQLNTEAFF.

The chain joins TRBV7-9 to TRBJ1-2; TRBD1 might be the D (6 bases). Germline assignment: CDR1 SEHNR and CDR2 FQNEAQ (reference sequence). The germline V and J ends were trimmed by 5 bases and 0 bases, with 13 bases remaining between them. The CDR3 runs 15 residues. CDR3 in amino acids: CASSPGQLANYGYTF. In nucleotides, the CDR3 is TGTGCCAGCAGCCCCGGACAGCTAGCTAACTATGGCTACACCTTC. Based on the CDR3 plus reference TRBV7-9 and TRBJ1-2, the full variable domain is DTGVSQNPRHKITKRGQNVTFRCDPISEHNRLYWYRQTLGQGPEFLTYFQNEAQLEKSRLLSDRFSAERPKGSFSTLEIQRTEQGDSAMYLCASSPGQLANYGYTFGSGTRLTVV.

The chain carries TRBV25-1 and TRBJ1-1; D gene ambiguous. Deletions cut 2 bases from V and 1 base from J, with 8 bases between. This CDR3 is 14 amino acids long. In germline, CDR1 is MGHDK, CDR2 SYGVNS. CDR3 sequence: CASSELGQNTEAFF. The CDR3 DNA is TGTGCCAGCAGTGAACTAGGTCAGAACACTGAAGCTTTCTTT.

The genes are TRBV6-5 and TRBJ2-1, with 11 bases fitting TRBD1. This CDR3 spans 15 amino acids. CDR1 is MNHEY and CDR2 is SVGAGI in the germline V gene. With 4 bases clipped from V and 6 bases from J, the junction kept 5 bases outside the gene matches. The CDR3 region has the DNA TGTGCCAGCAGTTCCCCGGGACAGGGGGTCAATGAGCAGTTCTTC. It codes for CASSSPGQGVNEQFF.

The rearrangement joins TRBV7-8 to TRBJ2-1, with TRBD2 identical over 8 bases. The V and J ends lost 2 bases and 6 bases, in that order; junction bases with no gene match: 12. This CDR3 has 17 amino acids. Germline V gives CDR1 SGHVS, CDR2 FQNEAQ. The CDR3 DNA reads as TGTGCCAGCAGCTTACCAAGCAGCGGGAGCCCTGTCAATGAGCAGTTCTTC. It specifies CASSLPSSGSPVNEQFF.

This clone has a single count. V gene TRBV11-3 combines with J gene TRBJ2-1; 9 nucleotides agree with TRBD2. The CDR3 is made up of 15 amino acids. Per germline, CDR1 SGHNT and CDR2 YENEEA. The J segment lost 5 bases and the V segment lost 5 bases, leaving 7 bases of the junction unmatched. CDR3 coding DNA: TGTGCCAGCAGCCTTAGCGGGAGCGGGGACAATGAGCAGTTCTTC. Encoded protein: CASSLSGSGDNEQFF. The full variable domain, completed using reference TRBV11-3 and TRBJ2-1, is EAGVVQSPRYKIIEKKQPVAFWCNPISGHNTLYWYLQNLGQGPELLIRYENEEAVDDSQLPKDRFSAERLKGVDSTLKIQPAELGDSAVYLCASSLSGSGDNEQFFGPGTRLTVL.

The genes are TRBV28 and TRBJ1-3; 8 bases are a match to TRBD1. The CDR3 runs to 12 residues. The germline V gene has CDR1 MDHEN and CDR2 SYDVKM. V gave up 6 bases and J gave up 16 bases; unmatched junction bases: 11. In DNA, the CDR3 is TGTGCCAGCAGACTCTCGGGACAGGCAAACTATTTT. The encoded protein is CASRLSGQANYF.

The chain's CDR3 is CASSWRQGNEKLFF. The CDR3 DNA follows: TGCGCCAGCAGCTGGCGACAGGGTAATGAAAAACTGTTTTTT. This chain links TRBV5-1 with TRBJ1-4; 7 bases agree with TRBD1. Losses at the gene ends were 3 bases for V and 4 bases for J; bases not matched to a gene: 3. Germline V gene lookup returns CDR1 SGHRS and CDR2 YFSETQ. The CDR3 has 14 amino acids.

The chain links TRBV5-4 to TRBJ2-1, with 9 nucleotides matching TRBD2. V was pared by 5 bases and J by 6 bases, with 3 bases of the junction left unmatched. This CDR3 contains 13 residues. The germline CDR1 and CDR2 sequences are SGHNT and YYREEE (reference sequence). The DNA for the CDR3 is TGTGCCAGCAGATTTAGCGGGAGCAATGAGCAGTTCTTC. It translates to CASRFSGSNEQFF.